Sequencing of this TCR beta chain was carried out in a study of blood T cells in healthy people across ages (dated by TCRdb to about 2015). Regarding the complete study: In model experiments, template switching captured roughly one uniquely barcoded TCR beta cDNA molecule for every two T cells. To avoid experimental bias, donors of different ages were spread randomly across the sequencing lanes. The donors were split into four age groups: young (average 16 years), middle-aged (nearly 40), aged (more than 60) and long-lived (about 82). To track age-related changes in TCR beta repertoire diversity, the study relied on deep sequencing normalized with unique cDNA molecular identifiers. For two donors (one aged 18 to 30 and one aged 80 or older), the study analyzed two additional independent replicas of 1 million unique cDNA reads from the same blood draw.

This clonotype appeared a few times. Its antigen remains unidentified. No much larger clone is present one base from it, and per-base qualities are unavailable. The roughly 37 donors, aged 6 to 90 years, were systemically healthy Caucasian individuals from Russia. About 10 milliliters of peripheral blood were collected from each donor into EDTA-treated Vacutainer tubes. Ficoll-Paque density-gradient centrifugation was used to isolate PBMCs, with at least 7 million per sample. Trizol reagent was used to extract total RNA from PBMCs, with at least 5.5 micrograms per sample. For every donor, an aliquot of PBMCs went through flow cytometry to measure the percentages of naive CD45RAhigh/CD27high T cells. Compared with germline, V lacks 2 bases and J lacks 8 bases; bases without a gene match: 12. Including the terminal cysteine and phenylalanine, the CDR3 comprises 16 residues. Kept here is only the CDR3 DNA, which spans 48 bases and is read in frame from base 1. As encoded in the germline V gene (reference sequence), CDR1 is DFQATT while CDR2 is SNEGSKA.

The paper as a whole reports these results and caveats: Compared with the aged group, the long-lived group had more naive CD4+ T cells, fewer expanded clones and increased TCR diversity, a pattern suggesting age selection. The percentage of naive T cells measured by flow cytometry correlated strongly with observed TCR beta diversity. The CMV infection status of donors was not known, potentially confounding age-related changes in expanded clonotypes. Since profiling was done on bulk unsorted PBMCs, naive and antigen-experienced compartments could not be conclusively compared. Total diversity estimates from one million sequenced T cells were considered lower bounds and underestimates. As age increased, observed TCR beta diversity per million T cells dropped in a roughly linear way, and a significant reduction was already evident by age about 40.

Preparation of the library involved 5' RACE. The listed sequencing device is Illumina HiSeq 2500. The second PCR ran for about 7 to 11 cycles and used a J-beta primer mix along with a sample-barcoded 5' primer. A unique molecular identifier was introduced onto each TCR beta cDNA molecule by a template-switch 5' adaptor carrying 12 random nucleotides. At least 3 million CDR3-containing paired-end reads were obtained from each sample. The Mint cDNA synthesis kit, primed by a TRBC-specific oligonucleotide, was used to synthesize first-strand cDNA from all RNA. Following uracil-DNA glycosylase treatment, all cDNA underwent a first 18-cycle PCR with the universal primers M1SS and BC2_uni_R. Per the source publication's procedure: For normalization, 1 million high-quality reads, each with a distinct molecular identifier, were randomly selected from each sample. Reads sharing molecular identifiers were discarded rather than binned into consensus sequences. MiTCR, set to a Q25 quality threshold and the strictest error-elimination algorithm, was used for CDR3 identification, clonotype clustering and error correction. A nonparametric unseen species model with Euler transformation was used to estimate a lower bound on total TCR beta diversity. In-frame beta chains were kept once TCRdb had trimmed the public reads at Q25 with fastp and called clones with MiXCR. Rows merge per CDR3 protein into single entries with the most common DNA and genes. The V and J calls were determined by TCRdb, not by the authors. This sample lists about 1.6 million distinct CDR3 sequences; roughly a third were detected once. The ten biggest clones cover around 11% of the sample.

The chain was built from TRBV20-1 and TRBJ2-1, and TRBD2 matches 10 of the central bases. The sequenced sample consisted of blood. This clonotype was sampled from a woman younger than 45 in good health. CDR3 reads: CSARTYTSGRADEQFF. The DNA sequence is given as TGCAGTGCTAGAACCTACACAAGCGGGAGGGCCGATGAGCAGTTCTTC.